These 18 T cell receptor beta chains came from one sample sequenced in a study of shared clonotypes between healthy human individuals. Sequenced by immunoSEQ multiplex PCR; TCRdb stores in-frame clones only, minus some. The table records approximately 530,000 clones, 95% to 96% of them present only once. Sequencing input: naive CD4+ T cells sorted from blood. As for subset: CD45RA+ positively selected. These TCRs come from a woman in her 30s in good health.

Remarks on this clone: The same CDR3 arises from other DNA sequences in this sample as well. The gene calls are TRBV6-5 and TRBJ2-7, with TRBD1 identical over 7 bases. The V and J ends lost 5 bases and 4 bases, in that order; junction bases with no gene match: 2. CDR3 length: 12 amino acids. The V gene's germline CDR1 is MNHEY and CDR2 SVGAGI. CDR3 bases: TGTGCCAGCAGTCCGACAGGGTACGAGCAGTACTTC. It translates to CASSPTGYEQYF.

CDR3 coding DNA: TGCGCCAGCAGCCAACCGTGGCGGGACAGGGAGCTGTTTTTT. Its protein product is CASSQPWRDRELFF. This chain links TRBV4-1 with TRBJ2-2; the D call may be TRBD1 or TRBD2 (6 bases each). Germline V gene data show CDR1 as MGHRA and CDR2 as YSYEKL. Trimming shortened V by 2 bases and J by 9 bases, and 13 bases separated the two germline ends. The CDR3 loop spans 14 amino acids.

The V call is TRBV12-5, the J call TRBJ2-1, with 11 bases fitting TRBD2. Germline CDR1 is LGHNT and CDR2 is FRNRAP. After removal of 3 bases from V and 9 bases from J, the junction contained 4 bases not matched to a gene. The CDR3 spans 14 residues. The CDR3 region is CASGFSGRAGEQFF. Here the CDR3 DNA reads TGTGCTAGTGGTTTTAGCGGGAGGGCTGGTGAGCAGTTCTTC. The variable domain in full, with the rest retrieved from reference TRBV12-5 and TRBJ2-1, is DARVTQTPRHKVTEMGQEVTMRCQPILGHNTVFWYRQTMMQGLELLAYFRNRAPLDDSGMPKDRFSAEMPDATLATLKIQPSEPRDSAVYFCASGFSGRAGEQFFGPGTRLTVL.

The DNA for the CDR3 is TGTGCCACCAGCAGAGATTCAAGTTGGACAGTCAACTCTGGAAACACCATATATTTT. Translating gives CATSRDSSWTVNSGNTIYF. This chain joins TRBV15 and TRBJ1-3; TRBD1 might be the D (6 bases). Trimming took 0 bases from V and 0 from J, leaving 18 bases between them. CDR1 is LNHNV and CDR2 is YYDKDF in the germline V gene (reference sequence). The CDR3 totals 19 residues. Supplemented by reference TRBV15 and TRBJ1-3, the full variable domain reads DAMVIQNPRYQVTQFGKPVTLSCSQTLNHNVMYWYQQKSSQAPKLLFHYYDKDFNNEADTPDNFQSRRPNTSFCFLDIRSPGLGDTAMYLCATSRDSSWTVNSGNTIYFGEGSWLTVV.

The chain links TRBV2 to TRBJ1-4; D possibly corresponds to TRBD1 (5 bases). Germline lookup yields CDR1 SNHLY and CDR2 FYNNEI. This CDR3 has 16 amino acids. Between the trimmed V and J ends, which lost 2 bases and 7 bases, there was a span of 17 bases. The DNA of the CDR3 is TGTGCCAGCAGTGAATCTACAACACCTGGGGGTGAAAAACTGTTTTTT. Protein: CASSESTTPGGEKLFF.

The rearrangement joins TRBV2 to TRBJ2-2, with 10 bases lining up with TRBD1. The CDR3 covers 15 residues. Germline V gives CDR1 SNHLY, CDR2 FYNNEI. V dropped 10 bases and J dropped 2; count of bases not matched to a gene: 7. The CDR3 bases are TGTGCCACCTCCCGGGACAGGGGCAACACCGGGGAGCTGTTTTTT. Protein: CATSRDRGNTGELFF.

The chain's CDR3 is CASSHYGTDGELFF. Here the CDR3 DNA reads TGTGCCAGCAGTCATTACGGGACGGACGGGGAGCTGTTTTTT. The chain joins TRBV6-1 to TRBJ2-2, with D possibly called TRBD1 or TRBD2 (5 bases each). Trimming removed 5 bases from V and 7 bases from J, with 14 bases in between. The CDR3 is made up of 14 amino acids. Germline CDR1 and CDR2: MNHNS and SASEGT.

On this clone: Additional DNA sequences in this sample encode the identical CDR3. The chain joins TRBV5-1 to TRBJ1-1; 7 bases are a match to TRBD1. Germline values: CDR1 SGHRS, CDR2 YFSETQ. The CDR3 totals 14 residues. V dropped 0 bases and J dropped 5; count of bases not matched to a gene: 4. The CDR3 DNA is TGCGCCAGCAGCTTGGTGGCAGGGGGGACTGAAGCTTTCTTT. Amino acids: CASSLVAGGTEAFF. The whole variable domain, filled in from reference TRBV5-1 and TRBJ1-1, reads KAGVTQTPRYLIKTRGQQVTLSCSPISGHRSVSWYQQTPGQGLQFLFEYFSETQRNKGNFPGRFSGRQFSNSRSEMNVSTLELGDSALYLCASSLVAGGTEAFFGQGTRLTVV.

This clone was observed once. This chain connects TRBV4-1 to TRBJ2-3; 7 positions agree with TRBD2. Germline assignment: CDR1 MGHRA and CDR2 YSYEKL. The J segment lost 4 bases and the V segment lost 0 bases, leaving 4 bases of the junction unmatched. The CDR3 is 15 amino acids. The CDR3 DNA is TGCGCCAGCAGCCAAGAGTTGCGGGAGCCAGATACGCAGTATTTT. It is translated as CASSQELREPDTQYF.

V gene TRBV11-1 combines with J gene TRBJ2-5; TRBD1 matches 12 bases. The CDR3 has 16 amino acids. The junction had 9 bases not matched to a gene; V was cut back by 5 bases and J by 5 bases. Germline-derived CDR1 and CDR2 are SGHAT and FQDESV (reference sequence). CDR3: CASSIPGQGASETQYF. The CDR3, as DNA: TGTGCCAGCAGCATTCCGGGACAGGGGGCCTCCGAGACCCAGTACTTC.

The chain carries TRBV5-5 and TRBJ1-5; unclear D gene. Trimming removed 4 bases at V and 1 base at J, with 12 bases between. This CDR3 is 15 amino acids long. Per the germline V gene, CDR1 is SGHKS and CDR2 is YYEKEE (reference sequence). CDR3 sequence reads: CASSLTVGSNQPQHF. DNA for the CDR3: TGTGCCAGCAGCCTTACGGTTGGGAGCAATCAGCCCCAGCATTTT.

This chain links TRBV7-9 with TRBJ2-2; 7 bases match TRBD2. Trimming cost V 2 bases and J 5 bases; bases outside gene matches: 14. Germline-derived CDR1 and CDR2 are SEHNR and FQNEAQ (reference sequence). There are 18 residues in the CDR3. CDR3: CASSLFLIGGRVTGELFF. In DNA form, the CDR3 reads TGTGCCAGCAGCTTATTTCTGATTGGCGGGAGAGTAACCGGGGAGCTGTTTTTT.

The chain links TRBV5-1 to TRBJ2-5; a possible D gene is TRBD2 (5 bases). This CDR3 is built from 15 residues. The germline V gene encodes CDR1 SGHRS and CDR2 YFSETQ. Trimming shortened V by 0 bases and J by 3 bases, and 12 bases separated the two germline ends. This CDR3 is CASSLASRQEETQYF. The CDR3 DNA reads as TGCGCCAGCAGCTTGGCTAGCCGGCAGGAAGAGACCCAGTACTTC.

V gene TRBV11-2 combines with J gene TRBJ1-1; 8 bases are a match to TRBD1. This CDR3 contains 14 residues. The ends lost 5 bases at V and 3 bases at J; junction bases unmatched: 5. The germline CDR1 and CDR2 sequences are SGHAT and FQNNGV. The CDR3 is CASSATTGDTEAFF. For the CDR3, the DNA is TGTGCCAGCAGCGCTACGACAGGGGACACTGAAGCTTTCTTT.

The CDR3 spells CASRPTSGRARSYNEQFF. CDR3 DNA: TGTGCCAGTAGACCGACTAGCGGGAGGGCCAGGTCCTACAATGAGCAGTTCTTC. The V gene is TRBV19, the J gene TRBJ2-1; 14 bases match TRBD2. The junction had 8 bases not matched to a gene; V was cut back by 6 bases and J by 1 base. Germline CDR1 reads LNHDA; CDR2 reads SQIVND (reference sequence). CDR3 length: 18 amino acids.

This sequence joins TRBV10-2 and TRBJ1-1, with 10 bases fitting TRBD1. The CDR3 runs to 14 residues. CDR1 and CDR2 (germline): WSHSY, SAAADI. J lost 2 bases, V lost 7 bases, and 4 bases had no gene match. CDR3 DNA sequence: TGCGCCAGCATTGACAGGGGGCTAAACACTGAAGCTTTCTTT. Residues: CASIDRGLNTEAFF.

This clone has a single count. J is TRBJ2-2 and V is TRBV19; maybe TRBD2 (7 bases). The V gene's germline CDR1 is LNHDA and CDR2 SQIVND (reference sequence). Trimming left V 3 bases short and J 5 bases short, with 19 bases between. The CDR3 spans 17 residues. The CDR3 DNA reads as TGTGCCAGTAGTATTGGGCGGGGGCTTTTTGGGACCGGGGAGCTGTTTTTT. It codes for CASSIGRGLFGTGELFF.

The chain is built from TRBV6-1 and TRBJ2-1; D is unresolved. Between the trimmed V and J ends, which lost 8 bases and 6 bases, there was a span of 11 bases. The CDR3 sequence is 12 residues long. Germline values: CDR1 MNHNS, CDR2 SASEGT. The CDR3 DNA reads TGTGCCAGCGGAATAGGGCCCAATGAGCAGTTCTTC. This translates into CASGIGPNEQFF.